A single sample is the source of the 9 T cell receptor beta chains below, sequenced in a study of tumor-infiltrating lymphocytes in primary liver carcinoma (dated by TCRdb to about 2017). TCRdb lists the instrument as Illumina HiSeq 2500. A constant-region primer and ProtoScript II reverse transcriptase were used to reverse-transcribe TCRbeta-specific cDNA from roughly 480 ng total RNA. The TCRbeta libraries were prepared through three rounds of nested multiplex PCR following a slightly modified ARM-PCR procedure. Each of the first two PCR rounds ran for 9 to 10 cycles using multiplex TRBV1-TRBV30 forward primers together with a Cbeta reverse primer. TCRdb reprocessing: public reads trimmed at Q25 with fastp, clones called with MiXCR, in-frame beta chains kept. A single entry per CDR3 protein holds the most common genes and DNA from its merged rows. This sample holds fewer than 85,000 distinct CDR3 sequences; 69% were observed only once. 26% of the sample lies in the top ten.

Total RNA and DNA were co-extracted without cell sorting from approximately 20-30 mg of bulk tissue using the AllPrep DNA/RNA mini kit. Sequencing used tumor-adjacent normal liver tissue. The receptors shown here come from a man aged 40-50 years with primary liver carcinoma and hepatitis B virus infection.

This clonotype was picked up a small number of times. A read error may account for a junction end that differs from germline. This sequence joins TRBV4-2 and TRBJ2-2; D is possibly TRBD2 (6 bases). The CDR3 has 17 residues. CDR1 is LGHNA and CDR2 is YNFKEQ in the germline V gene. The CDR3: CASSQDLGTVNTRELFF. In DNA form, the CDR3 reads TGTGCTAGCAGCCAAGATCTTGGGACTGTGAACACCAGGGAGCTGTTTTTT.

The J gene is TRBJ2-3, the V gene TRBV4-2; a possible D gene is TRBD2 (6 bases). From germline, CDR1 is LGHNA and CDR2 YNFKEQ. The CDR3 runs 16 residues. This chain's CDR3 is CVGSQRGRSFVDTQYF. Here the CDR3 DNA reads TGTGTCGGCAGCCAACGGGGGAGGTCTTTCGTAGATACGCAGTATTTT.

There are a few counts of this clonotype. This chain links TRBV4-3 with TRBJ2-1; unclear D gene. CDR1 and CDR2 from the germline V gene are LGHNA and YSLEER. This CDR3 comprises 14 residues. The V end was cut by 3 bases, the J end by 5 bases, with 11 bases between. The CDR3 region is CASSQGRTNNEQFF. As DNA, the CDR3 is TGCGCCAGCAGCCAGGGCAGGACCAACAATGAGCAGTTCTTC.

Ten or more counts support this clonotype. The V call is TRBV30, the J call TRBJ2-5, with a tentative D call TRBD1 (7 bases). The ends were cut back, 2 bases at V and 5 bases at J, with 18 bases in the middle. The CDR3 consists of 15 residues. Germline lookup yields CDR1 GTSNPN and CDR2 SVGIG (reference sequence). Here the CDR3 DNA reads TGTGCCTGGAGTTTAATGCAGGGGGGCTTGGAGACCCAGTACTTC. It codes for CAWSLMQGGLETQYF.

A note on this clonotype: One end of the junction varies from germline; a read error may be responsible. This sequence joins TRBV11-2 and TRBJ2-3, with 7 bases aligning to TRBD2. The CDR3 extends over 15 amino acids. Germline V gene lookup returns CDR1 SGHAT and CDR2 FQNNGV. CDR3 protein: CASSFCGGSTDTQYF. The CDR3 DNA follows: TGTGCTAGCAGCTTCTGCGGGGGTAGCACAGATACGCAATATTTT.

As to this clonotype: The junction differs from germline at one of its ends, possibly a read error. This chain connects TRBV6-5 to TRBJ2-1, with 11 bases that match TRBD2. This CDR3 spans 15 amino acids. CDR1 MNHEY and CDR2 SVGAGI come from the germline V gene. The CDR3 spells CASSYTGTSGDEQLF. The CDR3 region has the DNA TGTGCCAGCAGTTATACCGGGACTAGCGGCGATGAGCAGCTCTTC.

This clonotype has just one count. In this CDR3 the conserved last residue, phenylalanine or tryptophan, is missing, so a read error is likely. The chain employs TRBV6-1 and TRBJ1-5; D remains ambiguous. Germline CDR1 reads MNHNS; CDR2 reads SASEGT. This CDR3 is built from 15 residues. Written as DNA, the CDR3 is TGTGTCAGCAGTGAAATCTCCTATAGCAATCAGTCCCAGCATTAT. Its protein is CVSSEISYSNQSQHY.

About this clonotype: The junction departs from germline at one end; a sequencing error may be responsible. The rearrangement joins TRBV11-2 to TRBJ2-7; the match to TRBD1 covers 9 bases. Germline V CDR1 and CDR2: SGHAT, FQNNGV. There are 15 residues in the CDR3. The CDR3 reads CASNLRWTGENDQYF. CDR3 DNA sequence: TGTGCCAGCAACTTACGATGGACAGGGGAAAACGATCAGTACTTC.

A word on this clonotype: Given the absence of the conserved phenylalanine or tryptophan at the CDR3 end, a read error is likely. The chain joins TRBV5-4 to TRBJ2-3; possible D gene TRBD2, 5 bases. Germline-derived CDR1 and CDR2 are SGHNT and YYREEE (reference sequence). The CDR3 has 14 amino acids. This chain's CDR3 is CASSLPGDTDTQYY. In DNA form, the CDR3 reads TGCGCCAGCAGCTTGCCCGGGGACACAGATACGCAGTATTAT.